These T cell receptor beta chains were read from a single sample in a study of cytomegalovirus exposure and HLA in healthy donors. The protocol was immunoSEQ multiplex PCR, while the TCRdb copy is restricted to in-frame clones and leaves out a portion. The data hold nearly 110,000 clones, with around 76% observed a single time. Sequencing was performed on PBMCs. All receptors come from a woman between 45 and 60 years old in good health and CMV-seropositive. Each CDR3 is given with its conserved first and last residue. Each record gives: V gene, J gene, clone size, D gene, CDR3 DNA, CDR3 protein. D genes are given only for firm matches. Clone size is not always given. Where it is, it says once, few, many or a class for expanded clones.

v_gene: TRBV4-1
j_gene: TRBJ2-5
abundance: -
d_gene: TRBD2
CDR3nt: TGCGCCAGCGGCCAAACGGGAACCCCCGGGACTAGCCTCCCAGAGACCCAGTACTTC
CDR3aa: CASGQTGTPGTSLPETQYF

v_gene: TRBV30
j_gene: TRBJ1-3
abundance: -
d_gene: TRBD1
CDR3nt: TGTGCCTGGATTCCAGGACAGGTTCAGTCTGGAAACACCATATATTTT
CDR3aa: CAWIPGQVQSGNTIYF

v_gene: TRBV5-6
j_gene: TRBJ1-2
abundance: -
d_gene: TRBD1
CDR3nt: TGTGCCAGCAGCAAGGACAGGGGGGCCTATGGCTACACCTTC
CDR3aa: CASSKDRGAYGYTF

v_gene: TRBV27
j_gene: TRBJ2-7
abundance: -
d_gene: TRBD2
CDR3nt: TGTGCCAGCAGTTTACTAGCGGGGGGGATCAACGAGCAGTACTTC
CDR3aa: CASSLLAGGINEQYF

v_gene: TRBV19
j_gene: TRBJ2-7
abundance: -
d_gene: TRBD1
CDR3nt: TGTGCCAGCACTCCAGGCCCGGGGACAGCCTTCCACGAGCAGTACTTC
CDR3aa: CASTPGPGTAFHEQYF

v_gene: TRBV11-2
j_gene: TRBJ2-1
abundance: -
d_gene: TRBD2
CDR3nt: TGTGCCAGCAGACCTTTGCGGGGGGCAAATGAGCAGTTCTTC
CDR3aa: CASRPLRGANEQFF

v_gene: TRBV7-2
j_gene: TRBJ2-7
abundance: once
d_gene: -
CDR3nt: TGTGCCAGCAGCTCTCCCGGGATTTTCTCCTACGAGCAGTACTTC
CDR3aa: CASSSPGIFSYEQYF

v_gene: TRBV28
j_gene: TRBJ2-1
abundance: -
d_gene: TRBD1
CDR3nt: TGTGCCAGTAGAACCGAGACAGGGAGCTCTATAGACAGCTCCTTCAATGAGCAGTTCTTC
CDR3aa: CASRTETGSSIDSSFNEQFF

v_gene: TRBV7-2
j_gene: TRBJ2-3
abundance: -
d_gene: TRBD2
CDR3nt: TGTGCCAGCAGAATAGCGGGGGGGCCACGGACAGATACGCAGTATTTT
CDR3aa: CASRIAGGPRTDTQYF

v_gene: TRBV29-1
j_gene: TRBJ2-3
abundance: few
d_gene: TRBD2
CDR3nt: TGCAGCGTTGGCAGGGTCGCGGGGGCAGATACGCAGTATTTT
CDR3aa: CSVGRVAGADTQYF

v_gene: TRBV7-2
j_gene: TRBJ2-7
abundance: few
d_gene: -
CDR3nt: TGTGCCAGCAGCCTACAGGGCGGGGGAGCCTACGAGCAGTACTTC
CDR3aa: CASSLQGGGAYEQYF

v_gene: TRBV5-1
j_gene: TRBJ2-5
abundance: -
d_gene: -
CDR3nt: TGCGCCAGCAGGACAGGAGTCCAAGAGACCCAGTACTTC
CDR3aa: CASRTGVQETQYF

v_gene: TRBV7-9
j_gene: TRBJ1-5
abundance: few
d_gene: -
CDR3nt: TGTGCCAGCAGCTTAGGAGGACAGTCAAATCAGCCCCAGCATTTT
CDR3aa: CASSLGGQSNQPQHF

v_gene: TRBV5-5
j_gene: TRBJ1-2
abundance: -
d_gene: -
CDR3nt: TGTGCCAGCAGCTTGCGGGGGGGAGGAGGCTACACCTTC
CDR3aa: CASSLRGGGGYTF

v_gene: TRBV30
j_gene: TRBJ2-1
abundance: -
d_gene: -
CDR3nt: TGTGCCTGGAGTGTAAAGAGGGGGGGTCTCTACAATGAGCAGTTCTTC
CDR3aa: CAWSVKRGGLYNEQFF

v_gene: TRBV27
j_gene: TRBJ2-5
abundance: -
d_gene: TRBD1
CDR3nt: TGTGCCACCGGACAGGGCGGGACTCAGTACTTC
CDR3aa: CATGQGGTQYF

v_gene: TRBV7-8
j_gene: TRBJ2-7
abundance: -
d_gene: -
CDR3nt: TGTGCCAGCAGACAGGAATTTTGGCACGAGCAGTACTTC
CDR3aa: CASRQEFWHEQYF

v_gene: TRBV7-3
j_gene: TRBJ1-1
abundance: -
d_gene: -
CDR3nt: TGTGCCAGCAGCTTTATGGACAGTCCTGCTACTGAAGCTTTCTTT
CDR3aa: CASSFMDSPATEAFF

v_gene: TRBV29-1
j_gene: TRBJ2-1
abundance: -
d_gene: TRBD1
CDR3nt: TGCAGCGTCGCCCCGACAGGGCTGGGCAATGAGCAGTTCTTC
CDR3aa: CSVAPTGLGNEQFF

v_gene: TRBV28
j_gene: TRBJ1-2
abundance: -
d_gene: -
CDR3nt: TGTGCCAGCAGTCCCTCGTGGGGGCCTGACTATGGCTACACCTTC
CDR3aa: CASSPSWGPDYGYTF

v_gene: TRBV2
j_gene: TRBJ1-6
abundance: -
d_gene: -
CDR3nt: TGTGCCAGCAGCCGACCTGGGGGACATGCAAACCCCCTCCACTTT
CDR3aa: CASSRPGGHANPLHF

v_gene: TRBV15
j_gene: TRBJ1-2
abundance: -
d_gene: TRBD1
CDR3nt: TGTGCCACCAGCAGAGGGGACAGGGGTAGCTATGGCTACACCTTC
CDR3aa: CATSRGDRGSYGYTF

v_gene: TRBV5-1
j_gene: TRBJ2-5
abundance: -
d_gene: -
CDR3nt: TGCGCCAGCAGCTTGGCCCAGGTGGTCGAGACCCAGTACTTC
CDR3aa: CASSLAQVVETQYF

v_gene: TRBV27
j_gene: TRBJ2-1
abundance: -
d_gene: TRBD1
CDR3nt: TGTGCCAGCACTCTACAGGGGGTCGCCCTCAATGAGCAGTTCTTC
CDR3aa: CASTLQGVALNEQFF

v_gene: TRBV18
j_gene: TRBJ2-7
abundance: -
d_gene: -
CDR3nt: TGTGCCAGCTCACCTGTTTCGGACACTACCTACGAGCAGTACTTC
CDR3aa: CASSPVSDTTYEQYF

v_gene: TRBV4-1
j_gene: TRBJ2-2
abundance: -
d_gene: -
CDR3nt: TGCGCCAGCAGCCGATCCCAACTGGGGGCTCCCGGGGAGCTGTTTTTT
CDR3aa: CASSRSQLGAPGELFF

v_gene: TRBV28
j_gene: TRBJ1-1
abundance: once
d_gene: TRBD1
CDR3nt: TGTGCCAGCAGACGGGACAGGGGGCCCGGGTCTGAAGCTTTCTTT
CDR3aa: CASRRDRGPGSEAFF

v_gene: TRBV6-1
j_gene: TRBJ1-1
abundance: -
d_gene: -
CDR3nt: TGTGCCAGCGGTCAGGGGTTGAACACTGAAGCTTTCTTT
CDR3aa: CASGQGLNTEAFF

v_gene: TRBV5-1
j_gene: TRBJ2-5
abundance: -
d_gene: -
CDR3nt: TGCGCCAGCAAAGCTCGGGACACGGCGCCTAGGGAGTACTTC
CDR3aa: CASKARDTAPREYF

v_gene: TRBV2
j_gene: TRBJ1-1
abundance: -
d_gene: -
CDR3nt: TGTGCCAGCAGTGGGGCATGGAACACTGAAGCTTTCTTT
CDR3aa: CASSGAWNTEAFF

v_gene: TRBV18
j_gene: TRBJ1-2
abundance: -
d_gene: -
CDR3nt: TGTGCCAGCTCACCGACAGGCACCTATGGCTACACCTTC
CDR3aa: CASSPTGTYGYTF

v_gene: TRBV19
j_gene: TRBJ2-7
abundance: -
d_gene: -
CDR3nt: TGTGCCAGTAGTCTTAGCTACGGTGGCGCCTACGAGCAGTACTTC
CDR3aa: CASSLSYGGAYEQYF

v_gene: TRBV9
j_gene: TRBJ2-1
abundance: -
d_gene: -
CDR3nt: TGTGCCAGCAGCGTGGGGGGCGGCGTGGCGGGGGTACACATAAGCTCCTACAATGAGCAGTTCTTC
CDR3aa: CASSVGGGVAGVHISSYNEQFF